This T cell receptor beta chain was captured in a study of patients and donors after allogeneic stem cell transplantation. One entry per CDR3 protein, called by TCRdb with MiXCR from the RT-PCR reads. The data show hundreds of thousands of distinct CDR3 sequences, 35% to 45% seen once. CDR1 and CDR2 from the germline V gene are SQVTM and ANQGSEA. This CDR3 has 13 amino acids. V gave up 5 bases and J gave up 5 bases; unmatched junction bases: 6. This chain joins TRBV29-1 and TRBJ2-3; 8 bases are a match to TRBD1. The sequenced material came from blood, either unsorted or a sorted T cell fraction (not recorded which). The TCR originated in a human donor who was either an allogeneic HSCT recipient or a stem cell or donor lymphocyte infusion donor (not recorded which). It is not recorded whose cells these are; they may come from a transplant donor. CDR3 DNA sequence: TGCAGCGTTTCCAGGGGGCGTGAAGATACGCAGTATTTT. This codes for CSVSRGREDTQYF.